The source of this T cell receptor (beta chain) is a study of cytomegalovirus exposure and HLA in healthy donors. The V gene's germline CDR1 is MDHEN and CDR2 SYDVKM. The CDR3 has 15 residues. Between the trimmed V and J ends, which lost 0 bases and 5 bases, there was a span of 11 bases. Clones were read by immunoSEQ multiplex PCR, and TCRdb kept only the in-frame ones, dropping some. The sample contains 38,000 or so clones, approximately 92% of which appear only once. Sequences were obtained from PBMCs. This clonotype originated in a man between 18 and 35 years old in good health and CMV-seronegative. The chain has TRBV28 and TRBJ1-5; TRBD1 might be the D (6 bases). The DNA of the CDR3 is TGTGCCAGCAGTTTATGGGAGGGGGGGGATCAGCCCCAGCATTTT. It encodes CASSLWEGGDQPQHF. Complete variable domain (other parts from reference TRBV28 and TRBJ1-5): DVKVTQSSRYLVKRTGEKVFLECVQDMDHENMFWYRQDPGLGLRLIYFSYDVKMKEKGDIPEGYSVSREKKERFSLILESASTNQTSMYLCASSLWEGGDQPQHFGDGTRLSIL.